What follows is one TCR beta chain and its context. Its antigen is not identified. The sample belongs to a study of tumor-infiltrating lymphocytes in localized non-small cell lung cancer. General observations from the study: Compared with uninvolved lung, tumors showed higher T cell infiltration by TCRbeta sequencing. Not all patients were TCR sequenced, owing to tissue quantity. No T-cell fraction difference was seen between IM1 and IM2 tumors. Each assay used a separate piece of the same tissue.

The CDR3 totals 14 residues. Trimming cost V 9 bases and J 0 bases, with 13 bases left between them. Per the germline V gene, CDR1 is SEHNR and CDR2 is FQNEAQ (reference sequence). TCRdb's copy holds only in-frame clones and misses some; the assay was immunoSEQ multiplex PCR. The sample contains some 15,000 clones, roughly 76% of which appear only once. The TCR was taken from a human donor with non-small cell lung cancer. The sequencing input was lung tumor tissue. The rearrangement uses TRBV7-9 and TRBJ2-3, with D perhaps matching TRBD1 (6 bases). CDR3: CARGQIFSTDTQYF. CDR3 sequence (DNA): TGTGCCAGAGGACAGATCTTTAGCACAGATACGCAGTATTTT.